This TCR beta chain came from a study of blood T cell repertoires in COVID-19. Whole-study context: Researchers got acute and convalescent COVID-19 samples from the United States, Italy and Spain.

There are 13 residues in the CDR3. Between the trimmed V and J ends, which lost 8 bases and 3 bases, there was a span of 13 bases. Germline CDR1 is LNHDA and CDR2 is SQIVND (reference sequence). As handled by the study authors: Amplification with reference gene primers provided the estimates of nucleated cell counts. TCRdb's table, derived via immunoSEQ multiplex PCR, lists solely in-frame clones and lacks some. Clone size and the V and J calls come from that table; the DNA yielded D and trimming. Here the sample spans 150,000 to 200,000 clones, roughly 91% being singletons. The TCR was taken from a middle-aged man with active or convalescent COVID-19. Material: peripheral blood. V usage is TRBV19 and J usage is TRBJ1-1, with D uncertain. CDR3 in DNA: TGTGCCAGTCTAGGCACCGTGGACACTGAAGCTTTCTTT. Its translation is CASLGTVDTEAFF.